This T cell receptor beta chain was sequenced for a study of spatial heterogeneity in lung cancer. The V gene end was trimmed by 6 bases and the J gene end by 5 bases; junction bases not matched to a gene: 6. This CDR3 spans 14 amino acids. TCRdb reprocessed the 5' RACE reads via MiXCR and lists one record per CDR3 protein. The table lists 40,000 or so distinct CDR3 sequences, around 7.5% of them singletons. This clonotype was counted a few times. Time point in this sample: sample taken at primary tumor resection. Material for sequencing was whole RNA from tumor, nontumor lung or frozen PBMC, left unsorted. There were roughly 72 donors, all of them untreated patients with early-stage non-small cell lung cancer.

V gene TRBV12-3 or TRBV12-4 combines with J gene TRBJ2-2; the match to TRBD1 covers 7 bases. The source is a male donor with early-stage non-small cell lung cancer. The sequencing here drew on PBMCs, taken at surgery. This chain's CDR3 is CASSEDRATGELFF. As DNA, the CDR3 is TGTGCCAGCAGCGAAGACAGGGCGACCGGGGAGCTGTTTTTT.